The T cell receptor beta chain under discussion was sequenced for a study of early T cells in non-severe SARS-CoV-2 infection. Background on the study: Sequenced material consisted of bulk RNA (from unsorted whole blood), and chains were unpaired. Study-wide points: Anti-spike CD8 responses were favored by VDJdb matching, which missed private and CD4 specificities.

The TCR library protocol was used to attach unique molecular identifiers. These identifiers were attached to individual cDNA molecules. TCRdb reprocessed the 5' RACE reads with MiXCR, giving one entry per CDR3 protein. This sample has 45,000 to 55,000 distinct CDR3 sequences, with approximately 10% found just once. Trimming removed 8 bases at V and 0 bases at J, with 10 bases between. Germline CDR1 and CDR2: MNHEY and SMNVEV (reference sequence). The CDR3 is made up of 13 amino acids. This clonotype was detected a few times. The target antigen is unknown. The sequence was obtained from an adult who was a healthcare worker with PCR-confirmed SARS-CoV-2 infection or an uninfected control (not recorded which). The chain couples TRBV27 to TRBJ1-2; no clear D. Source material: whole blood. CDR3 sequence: CASGLAANYGYTF. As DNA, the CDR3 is TGTGCCAGCGGATTGGCAGCTAACTATGGCTACACCTTC.